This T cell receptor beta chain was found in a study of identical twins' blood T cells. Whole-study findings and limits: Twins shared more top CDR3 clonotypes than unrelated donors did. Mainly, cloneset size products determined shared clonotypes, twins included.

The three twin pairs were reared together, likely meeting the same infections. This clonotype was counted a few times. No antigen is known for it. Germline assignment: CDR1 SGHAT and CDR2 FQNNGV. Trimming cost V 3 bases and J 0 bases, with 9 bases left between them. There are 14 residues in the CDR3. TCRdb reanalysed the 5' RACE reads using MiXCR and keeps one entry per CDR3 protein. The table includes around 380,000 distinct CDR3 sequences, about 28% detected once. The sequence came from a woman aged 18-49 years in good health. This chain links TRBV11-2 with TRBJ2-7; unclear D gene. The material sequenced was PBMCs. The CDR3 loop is CASSFDGNSYEQYF. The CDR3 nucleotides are TGTGCCAGCAGCTTCGACGGTAACTCCTACGAGCAGTACTTC. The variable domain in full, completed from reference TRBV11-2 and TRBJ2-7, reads EAGVAQSPRYKIIEKRQSVAFWCNPISGHATLYWYQQILGQGPKLLIQFQNNGVVDDSQLPKDRFSAERLKGVDSTLKIQPAKLEDSAVYLCASSFDGNSYEQYFGPGTRLTVT.